This T cell receptor (beta chain) was identified during a study of shared clonotypes between healthy human individuals. The CDR3 loop spans 17 amino acids. Germline V gives CDR1 MGHDK, CDR2 SYGVNS. The ends lost 1 base at V and 3 bases at J; junction bases unmatched: 7. The sorted-subset replicate PCRs were given around 190 ng DNA, which is tens of thousands of T cell genomes. Original data processing: Quality scores were absent from the junction-only immunoSEQ sequences, so filtering differed. This table comes from immunoSEQ multiplex PCR, and its TCRdb copy is limited to in-frame clones, with some not included. V, J and clone size are those of that table, while D and trimming were read from the DNA. The data contain approximately 95,000 clones, 67% of them singletons.

Sequenced input: memory CD8+ T cells sorted from blood. Indicated subset: CD45RO+ cells pooled with CCR7-negative TemRA cells. V usage is TRBV25-1 and J usage is TRBJ2-3; 10 positions match TRBD2. This receptor was taken from a man younger than 45 in good health. The CDR3 spells CASSESRLAGDTDTQYF. The CDR3 DNA reads as TGTGCCAGCAGTGAATCTCGCCTAGCGGGAGATACAGATACGCAGTATTTT. Full variable domain (missing parts from reference TRBV25-1 and TRBJ2-3): EADIYQTPRYLVIGTGKKITLECSQTMGHDKMYWYQQDPGMELHLIHYSYGVNSTEKGDLSSESTVSRIRTEHFPLTLESARPSHTSQYLCASSESRLAGDTDTQYFGPGTRLTVL.